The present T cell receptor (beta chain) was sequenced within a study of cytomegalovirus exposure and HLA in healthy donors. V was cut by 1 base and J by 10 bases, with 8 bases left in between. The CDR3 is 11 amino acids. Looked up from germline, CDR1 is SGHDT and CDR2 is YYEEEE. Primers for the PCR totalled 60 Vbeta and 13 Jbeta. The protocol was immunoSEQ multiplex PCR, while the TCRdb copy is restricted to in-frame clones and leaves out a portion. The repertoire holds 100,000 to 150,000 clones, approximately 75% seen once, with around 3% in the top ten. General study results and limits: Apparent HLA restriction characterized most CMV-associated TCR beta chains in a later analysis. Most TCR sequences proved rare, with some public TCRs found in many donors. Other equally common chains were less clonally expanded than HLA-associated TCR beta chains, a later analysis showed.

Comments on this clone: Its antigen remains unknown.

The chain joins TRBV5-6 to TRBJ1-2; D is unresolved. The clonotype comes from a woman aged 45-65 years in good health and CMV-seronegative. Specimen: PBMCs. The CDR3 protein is CASSLIRDYTF. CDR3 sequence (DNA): TGTGCCAGCAGCTTGATCCGCGACTACACCTTC. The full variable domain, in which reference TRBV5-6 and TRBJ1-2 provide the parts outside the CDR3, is DAGVTQSPTHLIKTRGQQVTLRCSPKSGHDTVSWYQQALGQGPQFIFQYYEEEERQRGNFPDRFSGHQFPNYSSELNVNALLLGDSALYLCASSLIRDYTFGSGTRLTVV.